The present T cell receptor (beta chain) was sequenced within a study of T cells expressing NK-cell markers. Each CDR3 protein gets one entry in TCRdb, which reprocessed the 5' RACE reads and gives no DNA. The specimen's table records about 440,000 distinct CDR3 sequences. Concerning this clonotype itself: Its target is unknown.

General study points: Researchers report these clonotypes also headed the CD3+CD56-NKG2C+ fraction in several donors.

The material sequenced was blood T cells: a sorted CD56 or NKG2C T cell subset, CD4+ or CD8+ T cells, or bulk PBMC T cells (not recorded which). This sequence originates from a woman between 18 and 75 years old in good health.

CDR3 region: CSVAGYGEQFF. This chain connects TRBV29-1 to TRBJ2-1. The CDR3 extends over 11 amino acids. Germline CDR1 is SQVTM and CDR2 is ANQGSEA.